This T cell receptor delta chain was sequenced in a study of Vδ1+ human thymocytes. Overall study findings and caveats: Unexpected Vdelta2 sequences could cause misinterpretation of bulk repertoire data. Around 18% of thymic delta-chain sequences were Vdelta2, with few Vdelta3, unlike blood Vdelta1+ controls. In the thymus, TRG and TRD repertoires looked highly polyclonal with Gaussian CDR3 lengths.

This CDR3 has 14 amino acids. Germline CDR1 reads GEAIGNYY; CDR2 reads EKD. Trimming stripped 4 bases from V and 2 bases from J, with 13 bases between. In its sample, this clone ranks as medium-sized (0.01 to 0.1%). The antigen is unknown. The template was reverse-transcribed extracted RNA. CDR3 amplicons came from multiplex PCR with pooled V-gene forward and constant-region reverse primers. TCRdb re-called the multiplex PCR reads via CATT. The table includes roughly 55,000 delta-chain clones, roughly 15% detected once. The receptor comes from a boy younger than two who had congenital heart surgery. This chain connects TRDV2 to TRDJ1, with D possibly being TRDD3 (6 bases). The sample consisted of Vdelta1+ gamma-delta thymocytes from the thymus. Noted subset: FACS-sorted CD3+ TCRalphabeta- TCRVdelta1+ TCRVdelta2- thymocytes. The CDR3 here is CACERWIPTDKLIF. Here the CDR3 DNA reads TGTGCCTGTGAGAGGTGGATACCAACCGATAAACTCATCTTT.